One and the same sample provided the 32 T cell receptor beta chains below, sequenced in a study of response to subunit inactivated influenza vaccine. Using its own MiXCR run on the RT-PCR reads, TCRdb lists one record per CDR3 protein. The table records about 160,000 distinct CDR3 sequences, 11% of them present only once. The source was non-naive T cells sorted from PBMCs, collected roughly 45 days after vaccination. Receptors were obtained from a man aged 45-65 years who received an inactivated influenza vaccine.

This chain joins TRBV2 and TRBJ1-1; D might be TRBD1 (6 bases). The germline gives CDR1 SNHLY, CDR2 FYNNEI. This CDR3 region has 18 residues. The CDR3 protein is CTFSLVEVWTDMNTEAFF. CDR3 DNA sequence: TGTACCTTCAGTTTAGTAGAGGTCTGGACAGACATGAACACTGAAGCTTTCTTT.

This chain connects TRBV4-3 to TRBJ1-2, with a tentative D call TRBD1 (5 bases). Trimming shortened V by 0 bases and J by 5 bases, and 13 bases separated the two germline ends. Germline-derived CDR1 and CDR2 are LGHNA and YSLEER. The CDR3 is 15 residues long. The CDR3 DNA sequence: TGCGCCAGCAGCCAAGATCTTGGGGCAGCATATGGCTACACCTTC. Its protein product is CASSQDLGAAYGYTF.

This clonotype was observed many times. This rearrangement joins TRBV20-1 to TRBJ1-1, with D uncertain. CDR1 and CDR2 from the germline V gene are DFQATT and SNEGSKA (reference sequence). This CDR3 contains 13 residues. Trimming pared 3 bases from V and 2 bases from J, leaving 10 bases between. The CDR3 region has the DNA TGCAGTGCTAGCCGAGAACCTAACACTGAAGCTTTCTTT. It yields the protein CSASREPNTEAFF.

This clonotype has just a few counts. The chain recombines TRBV15 with TRBJ2-5; D is perhaps TRBD2 (5 bases). Germline CDR1 and CDR2: LNHNV and YYDKDF (reference sequence). The CDR3 consists of 12 residues. The V end lost 3 bases, the J end lost 7 bases, and 9 bases lay between the germline ends. CDR3 sequence reads: CATSRDWGTQYF. The CDR3 DNA is TGTGCCACCAGCAGGGACTGGGGGACCCAGTACTTC.

This clonotype was seen more than once but under ten times. The CDR3 reads CASSSRLAGFSYEQYF. The DNA for the CDR3 is TGTGCCAGCAGTTCCAGACTAGCGGGGTTCTCCTACGAGCAGTACTTC. The chain combines TRBV6-2 or TRBV6-3 with TRBJ2-7, with 11 bases fitting TRBD2. Germline loops: CDR1 MNHEY, CDR2 SVGEGT. The CDR3 consists of 16 residues. The V segment lost 4 bases and the J segment 0 bases; nucleotides outside the gene matches: 5.

V gene TRBV7-9 combines with J gene TRBJ2-5, with D possibly TRBD2 on 5 matching bases. V shed 1 base and J shed 7 bases, with 16 bases lying between them. In germline, CDR1 is SEHNR, CDR2 FQNEAQ (reference sequence). The CDR3 extends over 15 amino acids. CDR3 sequence: CASSLVFSGYGTQYF. The DNA of the CDR3 is TGTGCCAGCAGCTTAGTCTTCTCGGGATACGGGACCCAGTACTTC.

This rearrangement joins TRBV7-8 to TRBJ2-4; TRBD2 is a possible D gene (7 bases). Looked up from germline, CDR1 is SGHVS and CDR2 is FQNEAQ. V was clipped by 11 bases and J by 6 bases, with 11 bases between them. The CDR3 consists of 11 residues. The CDR3 loop reads CASRGGNIQYF. The CDR3 DNA follows: TGTGCCTCGAGGGGGGGAAACATTCAGTACTTC.

This clonotype showed up many times. The V gene is TRBV20-1, the J gene TRBJ2-1; 7 bases fit TRBD1. Trimming removed 2 bases from V and 6 bases from J; junction bases left unmatched: 7. This CDR3 comprises 14 residues. The V gene's germline CDR1 is DFQATT and CDR2 SNEGSKA (reference sequence). This CDR3 reads CSARPGQVVNEQFF. Here the CDR3 DNA reads TGCAGTGCTAGACCAGGACAGGTGGTCAATGAGCAGTTCTTC.

This chain links TRBV20-1 with TRBJ1-1; D gene uncertain. CDR3 length: 15 residues. The germline gives CDR1 DFQATT, CDR2 SNEGSKA (reference sequence). V was pared by 1 base and J by 0 bases, with 12 bases between. This CDR3 reads CSARVSYGLNTEAFF. CDR3 DNA: TGCAGTGCTAGAGTAAGTTACGGACTGAACACTGAAGCTTTCTTT.

The chain has TRBV6-2 or TRBV6-3 and TRBJ2-7, with 7 bases aligning to TRBD1. Germline loops: CDR1 MNHEY, CDR2 SVGEGT. The CDR3 contains 16 residues. Germline trimming cut 7 bases from V and 1 base from J; bases unmatched to any gene: 13. The CDR3 region is CASKSVQGFTSYEQYF. The CDR3 DNA follows: TGTGCCAGCAAGTCGGTACAGGGGTTTACATCCTACGAGCAGTACTTC.

This clonotype appeared many times. The chain joins TRBV18 to TRBJ2-7; D may be TRBD1 (6 bases). Trimming stripped 3 bases from V and 2 bases from J, with 14 bases between. CDR1 and CDR2 (germline): KGHSH, LQKENI. The CDR3 covers 15 residues. The DNA of the CDR3 is TGTGCCAGCTCACCCGTTCCTGGGGACACCTACGAGCAGTACTTC. This translates into CASSPVPGDTYEQYF.

This clonotype came up many times. This chain links TRBV10-3 with TRBJ2-7, with D tentatively TRBD1 or TRBD2 (6 bases each). The CDR3 contains 12 residues. Germline lookup yields CDR1 ENHRY and CDR2 SYGVKD. Trimming shortened V by 3 bases and J by 5 bases, and 8 bases separated the two germline ends. The CDR3 DNA is TGTGCCATCAGTGACGGGGGCCACGAGCAGTACTTC. Translating gives CAISDGGHEQYF.

The CDR3 spells CASSLQDGSHGYTF. Here the CDR3 DNA reads TGCGCCAGCAGCTTGCAGGACGGGAGTCATGGCTACACCTTC. V and J are TRBV5-1 and TRBJ1-2; D is unclear. V lost 1 base, J lost 6 bases, and 13 bases lay in between. Germline V gene sequence: CDR1 SGHRS, CDR2 YFSETQ. The CDR3 runs to 14 residues.

J is TRBJ2-3 and V is TRBV5-8; the D gene is possibly TRBD2 (7 bases). Germline CDR1 and CDR2: SGHTS and YDEGEE. This CDR3 has 16 amino acids. V lost 2 bases, J lost 2 bases, and 15 bases lay in between. The CDR3 protein is CASSFLGGGDTDTQYF. CDR3 sequence (DNA): TGTGCCAGCAGCTTCCTTGGAGGGGGGGACACAGATACGCAGTATTTT.

This clonotype was counted a few times. This rearrangement joins TRBV30 to TRBJ1-1; D is ambiguous. The CDR3 totals 13 residues. The V end was cut by 2 bases, the J end by 0 bases, with 7 bases between. CDR1 is GTSNPN, CDR2 SVGIG, per germline (reference sequence). DNA for the CDR3: TGTGCCTGGAGTACAGCCCTGAACACTGAAGCTTTCTTT. As protein: CAWSTALNTEAFF.

This clonotype was seen more than once but under ten times. CDR3: CASTDTVGSSYEQYF. DNA for the CDR3: TGTGCCAGCACCGATACGGTGGGCAGCTCCTACGAGCAGTACTTC. The chain joins TRBV6-2 or TRBV6-3 to TRBJ2-7; D gene ambiguous. V shed 7 bases and J shed 0 bases, with 16 bases lying between them. CDR1 and CDR2 from the germline V gene are MNHEY and SVGEGT. The CDR3 spans 15 residues.

This clonotype showed up just a few times. The chain combines TRBV20-1 with TRBJ2-4, with D possibly TRBD2 on 5 matching bases. The CDR3 runs 13 residues. Germline V gives CDR1 DFQATT, CDR2 SNEGSKA (reference sequence). V lost 6 bases to trimming and J lost 0 bases, with 9 bases between them. The CDR3 here is CSASSVAKNIQYF. The CDR3 bases are TGCAGTGCGAGTAGCGTAGCCAAAAACATTCAGTACTTC.

This CDR3 is CSARDLRGRSYEQYF. In nucleotides, the CDR3 is TGCAGTGCTAGAGATTTACGGGGCAGATCCTACGAGCAGTACTTC. V is TRBV20-1 and J is TRBJ2-7; D tentatively fits TRBD1 or TRBD2 (5 bases each). V was clipped by 0 bases and J by 1 base, with 13 bases between them. The CDR3 sequence is 15 residues long. Germline assignment: CDR1 DFQATT and CDR2 SNEGSKA (reference sequence).

This clonotype was observed at least ten times. This rearrangement joins TRBV12-3 or TRBV12-4 to TRBJ1-1; 7 bases are a match to TRBD1. The CDR3 totals 13 residues. Unmatched junction bases numbered 3, after V lost 6 bases and J lost 2 bases. The CDR3 spells CASREGANTEAFF. CDR3 DNA: TGTGCCAGCAGGGAGGGGGCCAACACTGAAGCTTTCTTT.

The chain carries TRBV27 and TRBJ2-1, with 14 bases fitting TRBD2. In germline, CDR1 is MNHEY, CDR2 SMNVEV (reference sequence). With 5 bases clipped from V and 1 base from J, the junction kept 10 bases outside the gene matches. The CDR3 is 19 residues long. CDR3 DNA sequence: TGTGCCAGCAGTAGGGGACTAGCGGGAGCTTTACGGTCCTACAATGAGCAGTTCTTC. Protein sequence: CASSRGLAGALRSYNEQFF.

This chain links TRBV7-8 with TRBJ2-7, with TRBD2 as a possible D gene (5 bases). The ends were cut back, 5 bases at V and 2 bases at J, with 16 bases in the middle. This CDR3 spans 15 amino acids. In germline, CDR1 is SGHVS, CDR2 FQNEAQ. CDR3 coding DNA: TGTGCCAGCAGCGAACCCGGGATTCCTCCCTACGAGCAGTACTTC. It specifies CASSEPGIPPYEQYF.

This clonotype was observed a handful of times. This chain joins TRBV28 and TRBJ2-7; 11 nucleotides line up with TRBD2. The junction had 22 bases not matched to a gene; V was cut back by 0 bases and J by 3 bases. Germline CDR1 is MDHEN and CDR2 is SYDVKM. CDR3 size: 22 residues. The CDR3 region is CASSLWASGRFSPVRRNYEQYF. CDR3 sequence (DNA): TGTGCCAGCAGTTTATGGGCTAGCGGGAGGTTTTCTCCGGTTCGTCGAAACTACGAGCAGTACTTC.

This chain connects TRBV5-6 to TRBJ1-1; D unresolved. Germline V gene sequence: CDR1 SGHDT, CDR2 YYEEEE. Trimming removed 0 bases from V and 1 base from J, with 7 bases in between. The CDR3 is 14 amino acids. The CDR3 loop is CASSLVLSNTEAFF. CDR3 DNA: TGTGCCAGCAGCTTGGTATTATCGAACACTGAAGCTTTCTTT.

This clonotype came up many times. This chain links TRBV10-3 with TRBJ2-5, with 7 positions matching TRBD1. The length of the CDR3 is 13 residues. Trimming at V came to 7 bases and at J to 3 bases, leaving 5 bases not matched to a gene. Germline lookup yields CDR1 ENHRY and CDR2 SYGVKD. CDR3 nucleotide sequence: TGTGCCATCAACGGACAGGCGGAAGAGACCCAGTACTTC. It translates to CAINGQAEETQYF.

In this sample, this clonotype turned up a few times. The rearrangement uses TRBV7-2 and TRBJ1-1, with D unresolved. V lost 3 bases and J lost 1, with 9 bases in between. Per germline, CDR1 SGHTA and CDR2 FQGNSA. This CDR3 is 14 amino acids long. CDR3 amino acids: CASSFGLWNTEAFF. The DNA for the CDR3 is TGTGCCAGCAGCTTTGGGCTATGGAACACTGAAGCTTTCTTT.

The table lists this clonotype with many counts. The chain uses TRBV7-6 and TRBJ2-5, with D possibly TRBD2 on 5 matching bases. Germline loops: CDR1 SGHVS, CDR2 FNYEAQ. The length of the CDR3 is 13 residues. Trimming took off 6 bases at V and 5 bases at J, with 13 bases between the two ends. The CDR3 loop reads CASSSTPGETQYF. DNA for the CDR3: TGTGCCAGCAGTTCAACCCCGGGGGAGACCCAGTACTTC. Based on the CDR3 plus reference TRBV7-6 and TRBJ2-5, the full variable domain is GAGVSQSPRYKVTKRGQDVALRCDPISGHVSLYWYRQALGQGPEFLTYFNYEAQQDKSGLPNDRFSAERPEGSISTLTIQRTEQRDSAMYRCASSSTPGETQYFGPGTRLLVL.

The J gene is TRBJ1-2, the V gene TRBV7-2; D perhaps matches TRBD1 (5 bases). V was pared by 5 bases and J by 7 bases, with 23 bases between. This CDR3 comprises 16 residues. From germline, CDR1 is SGHTA and CDR2 FQGNSA. The CDR3 sequence: CASSPLTAGLPGGYTF. The CDR3 DNA follows: TGTGCCAGCAGCCCGTTGACCGCGGGGCTCCCGGGTGGCTACACCTTC.

This clonotype was counted at least ten times. V and J are TRBV12-3 or TRBV12-4 and TRBJ1-5; a possible D gene is TRBD1 (6 bases). V was trimmed by 4 bases and J by 1 base, leaving 8 bases between them. This CDR3 region has 14 residues. This CDR3 reads CASSYGQSNQPQHF. CDR3 nucleotide sequence: TGTGCCAGCAGTTACGGACAGAGCAATCAGCCCCAGCATTTT.

This clonotype was seen once. The chain couples TRBV19 to TRBJ1-5; D is possibly TRBD1 (5 bases). V lost 1 base to trimming and J lost 4 bases, with 11 bases between them. Germline loops: CDR1 LNHDA, CDR2 SQIVND (reference sequence). This CDR3 has 15 residues. The CDR3 DNA follows: TGTGCCAGTAGTATAGTCCAGGGCCAGAATCAGCCCCAGCATTTT. Translating gives CASSIVQGQNQPQHF. The whole variable domain, remainder taken from reference TRBV19 and TRBJ1-5, is DGGITQSPKYLFRKEGQNVTLSCEQNLNHDAMYWYRQDPGQGLRLIYYSQIVNDFQKGDIAEGYSVSREKKESFPLTVTSAQKNPTAFYLCASSIVQGQNQPQHFGDGTRLSIL.

V usage is TRBV20-1 and J usage is TRBJ2-5; maybe TRBD2 (5 bases). Looked up from germline, CDR1 is DFQATT and CDR2 is SNEGSKA (reference sequence). V dropped 5 bases and J dropped 6 bases, with 16 bases sitting between them. This CDR3 is 13 amino acids long. CDR3: CSAPRAGVKTQYF. The CDR3, as DNA: TGCAGTGCTCCGAGGGCAGGAGTAAAGACCCAGTACTTC.

This sequence joins TRBV7-9 and TRBJ1-2; a weak D match, TRBD1 (5 bases). V gave up 3 bases and J gave up 5 bases, with 22 bases separating them. Germline V gene sequence: CDR1 SEHNR, CDR2 FQNEAQ (reference sequence). The CDR3 runs to 17 residues. CDR3 coding DNA: TGTGCCAGCAGCTTCCACCAGTCGGGACGCGGGGGTTATGGCTACACCTTC. This gives the protein CASSFHQSGRGGYGYTF.

The CDR3 reads CASSLTGESNQPQHF. CDR3 nucleotides: TGTGCCAGCAGTTTAACGGGGGAGAGCAATCAGCCCCAGCATTTT. The chain recombines TRBV28 with TRBJ1-5, with D maybe TRBD1 (5 bases). This CDR3 is built from 15 residues. Per germline, CDR1 MDHEN and CDR2 SYDVKM. V lost 2 bases and J 1 base, leaving 9 bases between the germline ends.